The TCR beta chain under discussion was sequenced for a study of blood T cell repertoires in COVID-19 (dated by TCRdb to the early 2020s). For the wider study: Collaborator samples came from the United States, Italy and Spain and covered acute and convalescent phases of COVID-19. HLA class I and class II types, where available, came from metadata supplied by the sample provider rather than from assay-based typing. Samples were obtained from the ongoing ImmuneRACE study (first 160 participants) and from some 1,200 subjects provided by 6 global collaborators. The dataset comprised deeply sampled blood TCRbeta repertoires from subjects exposed to, actively infected with, or recovered from COVID-19. The prospective study material was composed of cDNA or gDNA derived from T cells, B-cell-depleted T cells, or PBMCs. The repertoires were released in a freely available public database meant as a resource for research on the immune response to SARS-CoV-2. The sample metadata nearly always contained a de-identified subject ID, COVID-19 status, age in years and sex. What the study reported, not specific to this receptor: The amount of clinical and demographic metadata varied by source and participant and was provided uncurated.

Trimming takes 2 bases off V and 7 bases off J; junction bases not matched to a gene: 3. The CDR3 contains 16 residues, cysteine and phenylalanine counted. Only the CDR3 DNA stays, 48 bases, in frame from base 1. CDR1 and CDR2 (LGHDT, YNNKEL) derive from the germline V gene (reference sequence). TCRbeta CDR3 regions were amplified from genomic DNA by means of the immunoSEQ Assay, a bias-controlled multiplex PCR. Turning to the authors' computational methods: The number of nucleated cells in each sample was estimated by amplification of reference gene primers within the assay. Sequence reads were collapsed and filtered to measure the absolute abundance of every unique TCRbeta CDR3 rearrangement. For each sample, productive Simpson clonality was calculated by taking the square root of Simpson's diversity index across productive rearrangements. TCRdb re-hosts the immuneACCESS table, in-frame sequences only. Its copies lack some clones; in the studies checked, an unresolved V gene accounts for under half of them, and the cause for the rest is not known. V and J calls and clone size follow that table, whereas D and trimming were derived from the DNA. The sample has about 150,000 clones on record, around 92% of them singletons. The ten top clones hold around 2.9% of the sample.

Whole blood was collected in K2EDTA tubes by collaborating institutions according to the institutions' own protocols. For TCRbeta analysis, collaborator samples were shipped as frozen whole blood, as isolated PBMCs, or as DNA extracted from either sample type. Notes on this clone: The target of this receptor is not known. The input lacks base qualities; no much larger clone sits a single base away.

The V and J segments used are TRBV3-1 (or the pseudogene TRBV3-2) and TRBJ1-6; 12 junctional bases match TRBD1. The sequence was obtained from a man in his sixties with acute or convalescent COVID-19. Specimen: peripheral blood. The DNA is as follows: TGTGCCAGCAGCCAACGGGGACAGGGGGCCAATTCACCCCTCCACTTT. This yields the protein CASSQRGQGANSPLHF.